This entry lists 11 T cell receptor beta chains sequenced from one sample in a study of T-cell memory formation after mild COVID-19. TCRdb redid the calling of the 5' RACE reads with MiXCR, one entry per CDR3 protein. Of about 280,000 distinct CDR3 sequences listed, roughly 8.2% are singletons. Sample: PBMCs or a T cell subset sorted from them (not recorded which). These receptors came from a man aged 18-30 years who had mild COVID-19 (a few samples of this study predate the infection). Cell type and time point are not known.

The sample holds a few counts of this clonotype. The rearrangement uses TRBV5-4 and TRBJ2-5; the D gene is possibly TRBD2 (6 bases). This CDR3 comprises 16 residues. V was trimmed by 4 bases and J by 2 bases, leaving 18 bases between them. Germline CDR1 reads SGHNT; CDR2 reads YYREEE (reference sequence). The CDR3 reads CASSPGIAGTQETQYF. The CDR3 coding sequence is TGTGCCAGCAGCCCGGGGATCGCGGGGACTCAAGAGACCCAGTACTTC.

V gene TRBV4-1 combines with J gene TRBJ2-5, with TRBD1 identical over 7 bases. The length of the CDR3 is 16 residues. CDR1 MGHRA and CDR2 YSYEKL come from the germline V gene. V was pared by 3 bases and J by 3 bases, with 10 bases of the junction left unmatched. The CDR3 here is CASSHMIGTVKETQYF. The DNA of the CDR3 is TGCGCCAGCAGCCACATGATAGGGACAGTGAAAGAGACCCAGTACTTC.

The rearrangement links TRBV5-4 to TRBJ1-2, with 8 bases aligning to TRBD1. CDR1 and CDR2 from the germline V gene are SGHNT and YYREEE (reference sequence). Trimming took 3 bases from V and 4 from J; bases not matched to a gene: 11. CDR3 length: 16 residues. The CDR3 sequence: CASSSSSGTGPYGYTF. CDR3 DNA: TGTGCCAGCAGCTCGTCATCCGGGACAGGCCCCTATGGCTACACCTTC.

This clonotype was seen at least ten times. The chain employs TRBV6-5 and TRBJ1-2; possible D gene TRBD1, 6 bases. The germline gives CDR1 MNHEY, CDR2 SVGAGI. Deletions cut 6 bases from V and 6 bases from J, with 17 bases between. This CDR3 contains 14 residues. The CDR3: CASRPTGTSDGYTF. As DNA, the CDR3 is TGTGCCAGCAGGCCCACCGGGACATCGGATGGCTACACCTTC.

A few counts support this clonotype. The chain is built from TRBV5-1 and TRBJ2-2, with D unresolved. The CDR3 is made up of 16 amino acids. Looked up from germline, CDR1 is SGHRS and CDR2 is YFSETQ. The V gene lost 0 bases and the J gene lost 6 bases, with 15 bases spanning the gap. The CDR3 sequence: CASSLAKGGGPGELFF. The CDR3 nucleotides read TGCGCCAGCAGCTTGGCGAAGGGCGGCGGACCCGGGGAGCTGTTTTTT.

This clonotype was counted only a few times. The V gene is TRBV25-1, the J gene TRBJ2-7; D possibly corresponds to TRBD2 (6 bases). V was trimmed by 1 base and J by 1 base, leaving 14 bases between them. The CDR3 totals 16 residues. The germline V gene has CDR1 MGHDK and CDR2 SYGVNS. As DNA, the CDR3 is TGTGCCAGCAGTGAATTAGGGCGCGGGGAATCCTACGAGCAGTACTTC. Translation gives CASSELGRGESYEQYF.

This clonotype was seen more than once but under ten times. V and J are TRBV7-6 and TRBJ2-5; TRBD2 aligns across 11 bases. The germline V gene has CDR1 SGHVS and CDR2 FNYEAQ. Losses at the gene ends were 10 bases for V and 3 bases for J; bases not matched to a gene: 10. The CDR3 totals 15 residues. CDR3 sequence reads: CAISRGLAGEETQYF. CDR3 DNA: TGTGCCATAAGCCGTGGACTAGCGGGTGAAGAGACCCAGTACTTC.

This clonotype has just a few counts. The J gene is TRBJ1-5, the V gene TRBV29-1, with D perhaps TRBD1 (6 bases). V was cut by 6 bases and J by 4 bases, with 13 bases left in between. This CDR3 is 13 amino acids long. Per the germline V gene, CDR1 is SQVTM and CDR2 is ANQGSEA. The CDR3 region is CSVARGLNQPQHF. In nucleotides, the CDR3 is TGCAGCGTGGCCAGGGGCTTAAATCAGCCCCAGCATTTT.

The table lists this clonotype with a few counts. V is TRBV25-1 and J is TRBJ2-5; TRBD2 agrees at 7 bases. Germline CDR1 and CDR2: MGHDK and SYGVNS. This CDR3 is built from 15 residues. The ends lost 0 bases at V and 6 bases at J; junction bases unmatched: 7. The CDR3 spells CASSEYGLVRKTQYF. Written as DNA, the CDR3 is TGTGCCAGCAGTGAATACGGACTAGTCAGAAAGACCCAGTACTTC.

This clonotype occurred many times. The chain couples TRBV20-1 to TRBJ2-5; unclear D gene. Looked up from germline, CDR1 is DFQATT and CDR2 is SNEGSKA (reference sequence). CDR3 size: 12 residues. V was pared by 6 bases and J by 3 bases, with 11 bases between. The CDR3 is CSARLWEETQYF. For the CDR3, the DNA is TGCAGTGCACGCCTTTGGGAAGAGACCCAGTACTTC.

This clonotype was seen a few times. The chain uses TRBV29-1 and TRBJ2-2; TRBD1 matches 7 bases. CDR1 is SQVTM, CDR2 ANQGSEA, per germline. The CDR3 is 16 amino acids. The V and J ends lost 2 bases and 5 bases, in that order; junction bases with no gene match: 11. The CDR3 protein is CSVETRGTGRTGELFF. In nucleotides, the CDR3 is TGCAGCGTTGAAACCAGGGGGACGGGGAGAACCGGGGAGCTGTTTTTT.